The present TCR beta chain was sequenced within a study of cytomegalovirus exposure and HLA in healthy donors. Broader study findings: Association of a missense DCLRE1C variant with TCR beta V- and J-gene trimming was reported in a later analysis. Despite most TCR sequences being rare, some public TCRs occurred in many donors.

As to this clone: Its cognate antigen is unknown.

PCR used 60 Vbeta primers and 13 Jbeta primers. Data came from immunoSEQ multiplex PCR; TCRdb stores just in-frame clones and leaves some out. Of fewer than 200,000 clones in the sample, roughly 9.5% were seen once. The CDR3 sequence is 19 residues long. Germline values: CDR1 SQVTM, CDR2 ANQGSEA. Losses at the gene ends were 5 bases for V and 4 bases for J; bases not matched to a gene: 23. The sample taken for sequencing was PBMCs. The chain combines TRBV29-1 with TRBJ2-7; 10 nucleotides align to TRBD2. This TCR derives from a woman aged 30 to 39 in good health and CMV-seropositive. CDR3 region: CSVITRGMRTSGGGYEQYF. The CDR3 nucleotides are TGCAGCGTTATCACTCGGGGTATGAGGACTAGCGGTGGGGGGTACGAGCAGTACTTC.